The 25 T cell receptor beta chains in this list originate from one sample, sequenced in a study of cytomegalovirus exposure and HLA in healthy donors. 60 Vbeta and 13 Jbeta primers were used in PCR. This table comes from immunoSEQ multiplex PCR, and its TCRdb copy is limited to in-frame clones, with some not included. In the table there are almost 200,000 clones, 65% to 80% of which are singletons. Sequenced: PBMCs. Source of these receptors: a woman in her twenties or thirties in good health and CMV-seropositive.

This chain joins TRBV6-1 and TRBJ1-1; D not certain. Trimming took 8 bases from V and 9 from J, leaving 16 bases between them. Per the germline V gene, CDR1 is MNHNS and CDR2 is SASEGT. This CDR3 has 12 residues. The CDR3 DNA reads TGTGCCAGCGCCCCGGTTGGAGGGAAAGCTTTCTTT. The encoded protein is CASAPVGGKAFF.

As for this clone: Different DNA sequences within this sample yield the same CDR3. The chain couples TRBV20-1 to TRBJ2-5; D gene ambiguous. The CDR3 sequence is 11 residues long. V lost 6 bases and J 2 bases, leaving 7 bases between the germline ends. Germline values: CDR1 DFQATT, CDR2 SNEGSKA (reference sequence). The CDR3 DNA follows: TGCAGTGCAGAACATCAAGAGACCCAGTACTTC. This sequence encodes CSAEHQETQYF.

V is TRBV25-1 and J is TRBJ1-2; maybe TRBD1 (6 bases). The CDR3 loop spans 13 amino acids. Trimming took 4 bases from V and 6 from J, leaving 12 bases between them. The V gene's germline CDR1 is MGHDK and CDR2 SYGVNS. CDR3 sequence: CASSVTGSHGYTF. The CDR3 DNA reads as TGTGCCAGCAGTGTAACAGGGTCCCATGGCTACACCTTC.

The chain links TRBV4-1 to TRBJ2-1; possible D gene TRBD1, 5 bases. V gave up 1 base and J gave up 0 bases, with 13 bases separating them. Germline assignment: CDR1 MGHRA and CDR2 YSYEKL. The CDR3 is 17 residues long. The DNA for the CDR3 is TGCGCCAGCAGCCAAGGAGTGACAGCCAGCTCCTACAATGAGCAGTTCTTC. Amino acids: CASSQGVTASSYNEQFF.

V usage is TRBV15 and J usage is TRBJ2-7; D is perhaps TRBD1 (6 bases). This CDR3 is built from 13 residues. Germline V gives CDR1 LNHNV, CDR2 YYDKDF (reference sequence). Trimming removed 0 bases at V and 6 bases at J, with 9 bases between. CDR3 sequence reads: CATSRDWGREQYF. CDR3 in DNA: TGTGCCACCAGCAGAGATTGGGGGCGCGAGCAGTACTTC.

The chain uses TRBV7-2 and TRBJ1-1; 7 bases match TRBD1. This CDR3 comprises 14 residues. Losses at the gene ends were 1 base for V and 5 bases for J; bases not matched to a gene: 4. CDR1 is SGHTA and CDR2 is FQGNSA in the germline V gene. The CDR3 DNA follows: TGTGCCAGCAGCTTAGACAGGGGAGTTACTGAAGCTTTCTTT. This gives the protein CASSLDRGVTEAFF.

The chain carries TRBV2 and TRBJ2-3; TRBD2 aligns across 13 bases. Germline values: CDR1 SNHLY, CDR2 FYNNEI. The CDR3 has 16 amino acids. V lost 4 bases and J lost 8; bases outside the gene matches: 9. The CDR3 DNA reads TGTGCCAGCAGTGGGGGACTAGCGGGACGCAGGGCTACGCAGTATTTT. Its protein product is CASSGGLAGRRATQYF.

J is TRBJ1-4 and V is TRBV2; 9 bases agree with TRBD1. Germline V gene lookup returns CDR1 SNHLY and CDR2 FYNNEI. Trimming removed 5 bases from V and 8 bases from J; junction bases left unmatched: 6. The CDR3 spans 14 residues. The chain's CDR3 is CASSTDRGGEKLFF. The CDR3 coding sequence is TGTGCCAGCAGTACGGACAGGGGAGGCGAAAAACTGTTTTTT.

Concerning this clone: The junction shows a germline mismatch at one end, possibly a read error. The rearrangement links TRBV6-5 to TRBJ2-4, with D perhaps TRBD1 (6 bases). Germline V gene lookup returns CDR1 MNHEY and CDR2 SVGAGI. The CDR3 length is 13 residues. This chain's CDR3 is CASSTSDSPSLDF. DNA of the CDR3: TGTGCCAGCAGTACCTCGGACAGCCCCTCCCTGGACTTC.

The chain carries TRBV5-1 and TRBJ2-7; 9 nucleotides agree with TRBD1. Germline V CDR1 and CDR2: SGHRS, YFSETQ. V was pared by 4 bases and J by 2 bases, with 13 bases of the junction left unmatched. This CDR3 has 17 amino acids. CDR3 region: CASSTYSDRGFAYEQYF. CDR3 DNA sequence: TGCGCCAGCAGCACCTATTCCGACAGGGGGTTTGCCTACGAGCAGTACTTC.

This clone was seen a handful of times. The chain carries TRBV15 and TRBJ2-1; TRBD2 matches at 12 bases. The CDR3 sequence is 17 residues long. Trimming cost V 3 bases and J 4 bases; bases outside gene matches: 7. Germline V gene sequence: CDR1 LNHNV, CDR2 YYDKDF (reference sequence). CDR3 in DNA: TGTGCCACCAGCAGCGAAAGGGGGACTAGCGGGTACAATGAGCAGTTCTTC. This codes for CATSSERGTSGYNEQFF. Looking up the rest from reference TRBV15 and TRBJ2-1 gives the full variable domain: DAMVIQNPRYQVTQFGKPVTLSCSQTLNHNVMYWYQQKSSQAPKLLFHYYDKDFNNEADTPDNFQSRRPNTSFCFLDIRSPGLGDTAMYLCATSSERGTSGYNEQFFGPGTRLTVL.

The gene calls are TRBV19 and TRBJ2-4; tentative D call: TRBD1 (5 bases). Per germline, CDR1 LNHDA and CDR2 SQIVND (reference sequence). Trimming left V 2 bases short and J 5 bases short, with 10 bases between. CDR3 length equals 14 residues. The chain's CDR3 is CASSISGNQNIQYF. The CDR3, as DNA: TGTGCCAGTAGTATATCAGGGAACCAAAACATTCAGTACTTC.

This clone came up once. This chain links TRBV5-3 with TRBJ1-2; a possible D gene is TRBD1 (6 bases). TRBV5-3 is known as an ORF, though its function is uncertain. The CDR3 totals 18 residues. Trimming took 4 bases from V and 5 from J, leaving 27 bases between them. CDR3 sequence (DNA): TGTGCCAGAAGCCCTCGTCGCGGGCCGGACAGATGTCGTTATGGCTACACCTTC. Translating gives CARSPRRGPDRCRYGYTF.

The chain joins TRBV11-2 to TRBJ1-2; possible D gene TRBD1, 5 bases. The CDR3 has 12 amino acids. V lost 5 bases, J lost 7 bases, and 11 bases lay in between. Germline CDR1 SGHAT, CDR2 FQNNGV. The CDR3 bases are TGTGCCAGCAGCCCGGGGCGGGGTGGCTACACCTTC. It translates to CASSPGRGGYTF. Looking up the rest from reference TRBV11-2 and TRBJ1-2 gives the full variable domain: EAGVAQSPRYKIIEKRQSVAFWCNPISGHATLYWYQQILGQGPKLLIQFQNNGVVDDSQLPKDRFSAERLKGVDSTLKIQPAKLEDSAVYLCASSPGRGGYTFGSGTRLTVV.

The chain recombines TRBV4-3 with TRBJ1-2, with 9 bases lining up with TRBD1. CDR3 length: 15 amino acids. Germline V lookup: CDR1 LGHNA, CDR2 YSLEER. The junction had 3 bases not matched to a gene; V was cut back by 0 bases and J by 4 bases. Written as DNA, the CDR3 is TGCGCCAGCAGCCAAGAGGCGGACAGGGGCTATGGCTACACCTTC. Translating it yields CASSQEADRGYGYTF.

This rearrangement joins TRBV5-1 to TRBJ1-2, with TRBD1 as a possible D gene (6 bases). Trimming removed 4 bases at V and 3 bases at J, with 16 bases between. From germline, CDR1 is SGHRS and CDR2 YFSETQ. The CDR3 runs to 15 residues. CDR3: CASSVTGGGDYGYTF. CDR3 nucleotides: TGCGCCAGCAGCGTGACAGGTGGCGGAGACTATGGCTACACCTTC.

This chain joins TRBV11-2 and TRBJ2-5; no clear D. Germline CDR1 is SGHAT and CDR2 is FQNNGV. Trimming stripped 5 bases from V and 0 bases from J, with 7 bases between. The length of the CDR3 is 13 residues. The DNA for the CDR3 is TGTGCCAGCAGCCCGGTCCACCAAGAGACCCAGTACTTC. Amino acids: CASSPVHQETQYF.

The V gene is TRBV9, the J gene TRBJ2-2; TRBD2 matches at 8 bases. Germline loops: CDR1 SGDLS, CDR2 YYNGEE. The CDR3 consists of 16 residues. Trimming cost V 3 bases and J 1 base; bases outside gene matches: 5. CDR3 in DNA: TGTGCCAGCAGCGCCCGGAGCGGGAGGAACACCGGGGAGCTGTTTTTT. As protein: CASSARSGRNTGELFF. Using reference TRBV9 and TRBJ2-2 for the parts outside the CDR3, the full variable domain is DSGVTQTPKHLITATGQRVTLRCSPRSGDLSVYWYQQSLDQGLQFLIQYYNGEERAKGNILERFSAQQFPDLHSELNLSSLELGDSALYFCASSARSGRNTGELFFGEGSRLTVL.

The chain joins TRBV11-2 to TRBJ2-7; 9 nucleotides line up with TRBD2. Germline CDR1 reads SGHAT; CDR2 reads FQNNGV. The J segment lost 0 bases and the V segment lost 5 bases, leaving 17 bases of the junction unmatched. The CDR3 has 19 amino acids. The CDR3 DNA follows: TGTGCCAGCAGCACTAACTGGGCGGGGGGGCCTTCCGGCTCCTACGAGCAGTACTTC. Encoded protein: CASSTNWAGGPSGSYEQYF.

The chain uses TRBV5-8 and TRBJ1-4; TRBD1 aligns across 7 bases. Germline V gives CDR1 SGHTS, CDR2 YDEGEE. With V trimmed by 4 bases and J by 4 bases, 4 bases remained unmatched. The CDR3 sequence is 14 residues long. The CDR3: CASSGDSNNEKLFF. CDR3 nucleotide sequence: TGTGCCAGCAGCGGGGACAGCAATAATGAAAAACTGTTTTTT.

V usage is TRBV18 and J usage is TRBJ1-1; TRBD1 is a possible D gene (6 bases). Looked up from germline, CDR1 is KGHSH and CDR2 is LQKENI. The length of the CDR3 is 14 residues. V lost 4 bases and J lost 0, with 9 bases in between. The CDR3 here is CASSRQAMNTEAFF. The CDR3 DNA is TGTGCCAGCTCACGACAGGCTATGAACACTGAAGCTTTCTTT.

This chain joins TRBV11-2 and TRBJ2-5; 9 nucleotides line up with TRBD2. The germline CDR1 and CDR2 sequences are SGHAT and FQNNGV. V trimming: 4 bases; J trimming: 7 bases; junction bases outside the gene matches: 13. This CDR3 comprises 16 residues. CDR3 DNA sequence: TGTGCCAGCAGCTCCCCACGGCGGGAGGGCCTAGGGACCCAGTACTTC. Its translation is CASSSPRREGLGTQYF. Based on the CDR3 plus reference TRBV11-2 and TRBJ2-5, the full variable domain is EAGVAQSPRYKIIEKRQSVAFWCNPISGHATLYWYQQILGQGPKLLIQFQNNGVVDDSQLPKDRFSAERLKGVDSTLKIQPAKLEDSAVYLCASSSPRREGLGTQYFGPGTRLLVL.

The chain uses TRBV11-2 and TRBJ1-1; D not certain. Per germline, CDR1 SGHAT and CDR2 FQNNGV. Trimming pared 1 base from V and 4 bases from J, leaving 16 bases between. The CDR3 consists of 16 residues. For the CDR3, the DNA is TGTGCCAGCAGCTTAGGCTTCGTACGAGGTAGCACTGAAGCTTTCTTT. It is translated as CASSLGFVRGSTEAFF.

This clone was recorded only once. The chain recombines TRBV27 with TRBJ1-2, with D possibly matching TRBD1 (5 bases). CDR1 and CDR2 (germline): MNHEY, SMNVEV (reference sequence). V was shortened by 6 bases and J by 8 bases, with 13 bases between the two germline ends. The CDR3 extends over 12 amino acids. This chain's CDR3 is CASSSGGVGYTF. The CDR3, as DNA: TGTGCCAGCAGCTCGGGGGGGGTCGGCTACACCTTC.

The rearrangement uses TRBV7-2 and TRBJ2-2; maybe TRBD1 (6 bases). CDR1 SGHTA and CDR2 FQGNSA come from the germline V gene. Trimming stripped 5 bases from V and 5 bases from J, with 12 bases between. This CDR3 comprises 14 residues. CDR3 bases: TGTGCCAGCAGCCCGGACAGACGGACCGGGGAGCTGTTTTTT. The encoded protein is CASSPDRRTGELFF.